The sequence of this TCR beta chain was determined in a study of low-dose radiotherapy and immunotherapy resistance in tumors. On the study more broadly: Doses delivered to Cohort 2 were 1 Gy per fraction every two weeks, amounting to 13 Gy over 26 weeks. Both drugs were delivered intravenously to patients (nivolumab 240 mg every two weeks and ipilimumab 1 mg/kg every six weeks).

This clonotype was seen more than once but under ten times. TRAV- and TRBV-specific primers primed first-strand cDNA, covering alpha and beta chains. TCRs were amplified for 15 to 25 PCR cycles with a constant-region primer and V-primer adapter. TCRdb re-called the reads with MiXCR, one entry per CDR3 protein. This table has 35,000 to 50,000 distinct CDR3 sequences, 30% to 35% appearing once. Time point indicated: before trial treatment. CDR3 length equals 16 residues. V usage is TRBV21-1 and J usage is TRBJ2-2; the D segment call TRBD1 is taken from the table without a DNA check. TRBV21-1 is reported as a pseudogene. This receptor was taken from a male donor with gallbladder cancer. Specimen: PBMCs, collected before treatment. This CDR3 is CASPLGAGEKAGELFF. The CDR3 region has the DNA TGTGCCAGCCCACTGGGGGCAGGGGAGAAGGCCGGGGAGCTGTTTTTT.